Described below is a single T cell receptor (beta chain) sequence and its context. There is no known antigen for this receptor. No qualities accompany the bases; no much larger clone lies one base away. This entry belongs to a study of blood T cell repertoires in COVID-19 (dated by TCRdb to the early 2020s). Regarding the study in general: The collaborator samples originated in the United States, Italy and Spain and spanned the acute and convalescent phases of COVID-19. The material from the prospective study consisted of cDNA or gDNA derived from T cells, B-cell-depleted T cells, or PBMCs. The dataset comprised deeply sampled blood TCRbeta repertoires from subjects exposed to, actively infected with, or recovered from COVID-19. The repertoires were made available in a free public database intended to serve as a resource for research on the immune response to SARS-CoV-2. The samples were drawn from the first 160 participants of the ongoing ImmuneRACE study and from over 950 subjects provided by 6 global collaborators. Sample metadata almost always included a de-identified subject ID, COVID-19 status, age in years and sex. Where available, HLA class I and class II types were taken from metadata supplied by the sample provider and were not determined by assay-based typing. Findings and caveats that apply to the study as a whole: How much clinical and demographic metadata was included differed by source and by participant, and the metadata was provided uncurated.

A distance of 22 bases separates the germline ends of V and J, which lose 5 bases and 6 bases respectively. Measured from the cysteine to the phenylalanine, the CDR3 is 16 residues long. CDR3 DNA only is kept here, 48 bases in frame from base 1. CDR1 is given as LNHDA and CDR2 as SQIVND, both from the germline V gene (reference sequence). TCRbeta CDR3 regions were amplified from genomic DNA by means of the immunoSEQ Assay, a bias-controlled multiplex PCR. The authors' analysis ran thus. The number of nucleated cells in each sample was estimated from the amplification of reference gene primers within the assay. To quantify the absolute abundance of each unique TCRbeta CDR3 rearrangement, sequence reads were collapsed and filtered. For each sample, productive Simpson clonality was calculated by taking the square root of Simpson's diversity index across productive rearrangements. The source is immuneACCESS, and TCRdb retained only in-frame sequences with V and J called. Part of the clones is not carried over; for the studies checked, unresolved V genes explain less than half of this, and the remainder is unexplained. V, J and clone size are those of that table, while D and trimming were read from the DNA. The sample table records 200,000 to 300,000 clones; 85% of these occur just once. The ten largest account for around 9.8% of the sample.

In the prospective study, participants were roughly 18 to 100 years old, resided in 25 or so geographic areas of the United States, and were enrolled through a virtual design. To assign participants to cohorts, the prospective study relied on clinical history that participants themselves reported in a screening survey and a study questionnaire. Each participant in the prospective study had whole blood, serum and a nasopharyngeal or oropharyngeal swab collected by mobile phlebotomists. Participants in the prospective study had the option to provide additional blood draws and questionnaires over an approximately 2-month period. Before DNA extraction, blood samples from the prospective study were shipped at room temperature or frozen.

The clonotype comes from a woman in her forties or fifties with acute COVID-19. The chain is assembled from TRBV19 and TRBJ1-1, and the D gene may be TRBD1, 6 bases matching. The sequenced sample was PBMCs or T cells enriched from blood (not recorded which). The sequence in DNA is TGTGCCAGTAGTTTACGGGACACAGGAGGTAAACCTGAAGCTTTCTTT. This codes for CASSLRDTGGKPEAFF.